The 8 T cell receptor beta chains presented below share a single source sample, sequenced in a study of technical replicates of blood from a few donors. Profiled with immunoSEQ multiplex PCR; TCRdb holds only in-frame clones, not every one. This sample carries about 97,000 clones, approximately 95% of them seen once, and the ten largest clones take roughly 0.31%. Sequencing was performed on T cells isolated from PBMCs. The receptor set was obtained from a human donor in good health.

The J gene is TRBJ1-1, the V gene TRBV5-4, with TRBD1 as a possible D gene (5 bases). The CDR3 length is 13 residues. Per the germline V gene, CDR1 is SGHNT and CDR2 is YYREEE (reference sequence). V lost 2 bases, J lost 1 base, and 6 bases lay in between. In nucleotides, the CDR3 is TGTGCCAGCAGCTTTGGGGCGAACACTGAAGCTTTCTTT. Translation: CASSFGANTEAFF.

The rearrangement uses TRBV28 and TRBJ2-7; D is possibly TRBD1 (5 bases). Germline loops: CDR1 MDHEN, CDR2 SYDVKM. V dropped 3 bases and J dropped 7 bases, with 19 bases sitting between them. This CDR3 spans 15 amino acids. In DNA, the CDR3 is TGTGCCAGCAGTTTTAGAGGATGGGGCTCTCGGGAGCAGTACTTC. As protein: CASSFRGWGSREQYF.

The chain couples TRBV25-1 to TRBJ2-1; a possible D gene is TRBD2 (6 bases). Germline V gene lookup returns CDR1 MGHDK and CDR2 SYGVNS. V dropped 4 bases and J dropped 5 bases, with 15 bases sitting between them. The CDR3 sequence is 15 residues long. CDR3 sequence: CASSGGTPVDNEQFF. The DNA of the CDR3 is TGTGCCAGCAGTGGGGGGACTCCCGTAGACAATGAGCAGTTCTTC. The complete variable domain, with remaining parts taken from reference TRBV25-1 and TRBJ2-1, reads EADIYQTPRYLVIGTGKKITLECSQTMGHDKMYWYQQDPGMELHLIHYSYGVNSTEKGDLSSESTVSRIRTEHFPLTLESARPSHTSQYLCASSGGTPVDNEQFFGPGTRLTVL.

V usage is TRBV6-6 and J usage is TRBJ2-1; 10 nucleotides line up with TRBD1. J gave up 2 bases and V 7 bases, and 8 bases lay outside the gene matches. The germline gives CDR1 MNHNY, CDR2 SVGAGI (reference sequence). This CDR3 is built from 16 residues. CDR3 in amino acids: CASTKGQGEAYNEQFF. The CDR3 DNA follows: TGTGCCAGCACCAAAGGACAGGGGGAAGCCTACAATGAGCAGTTCTTC.

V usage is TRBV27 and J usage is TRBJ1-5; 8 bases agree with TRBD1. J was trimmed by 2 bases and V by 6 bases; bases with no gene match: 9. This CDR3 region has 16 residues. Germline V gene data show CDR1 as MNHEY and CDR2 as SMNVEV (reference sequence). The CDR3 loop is CASSYTGGGRNQPQHF. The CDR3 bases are TGTGCCAGCAGCTATACAGGGGGAGGCCGCAATCAGCCCCAGCATTTT.

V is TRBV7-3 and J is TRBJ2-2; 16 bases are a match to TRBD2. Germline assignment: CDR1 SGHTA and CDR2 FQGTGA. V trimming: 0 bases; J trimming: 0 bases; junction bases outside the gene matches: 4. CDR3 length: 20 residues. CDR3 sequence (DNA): TGTGCCAGCAGCTTAACGCCGGGACTAGCGGGAGGGCCGAACACCGGGGAGCTGTTTTTT. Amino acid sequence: CASSLTPGLAGGPNTGELFF.

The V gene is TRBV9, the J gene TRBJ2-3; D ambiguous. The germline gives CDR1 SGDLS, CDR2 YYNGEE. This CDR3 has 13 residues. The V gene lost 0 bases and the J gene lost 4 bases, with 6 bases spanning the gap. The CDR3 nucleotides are TGTGCCAGCAGCGTAGCCCTAGCAGATACGCAGTATTTT. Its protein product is CASSVALADTQYF. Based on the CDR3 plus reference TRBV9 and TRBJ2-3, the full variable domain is DSGVTQTPKHLITATGQRVTLRCSPRSGDLSVYWYQQSLDQGLQFLIQYYNGEERAKGNILERFSAQQFPDLHSELNLSSLELGDSALYFCASSVALADTQYFGPGTRLTVL.

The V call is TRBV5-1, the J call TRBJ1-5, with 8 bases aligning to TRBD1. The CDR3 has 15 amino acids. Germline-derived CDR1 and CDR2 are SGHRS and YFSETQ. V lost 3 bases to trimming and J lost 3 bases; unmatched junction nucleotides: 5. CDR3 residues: CASSSGQENNQPQHF. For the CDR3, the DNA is TGCGCCAGCAGCTCGGGACAGGAAAACAATCAGCCCCAGCATTTT.